These 9 T cell receptor beta chains came from one sample sequenced in a study of T cells expressing NK-cell markers. TCRdb reprocessed the 5' RACE reads and stores each CDR3 protein as one record, lacking DNA. The listing contains almost 450,000 distinct CDR3 sequences. Material: blood T cells: a sorted CD56 or NKG2C T cell subset, CD4+ or CD8+ T cells, or bulk PBMC T cells (not recorded which). Every receptor here comes from a woman between 18 and 69 years old in good health.

The V call is TRBV4-3, the J call TRBJ2-3; without DNA, the TCRdb call of TRBD2 cannot be checked. This CDR3 spans 16 amino acids. In germline, CDR1 is LGHNA, CDR2 YSLEER. The CDR3: CASSQESGSGTDTQYF.

The gene calls are TRBV5-1 and TRBJ2-5; without DNA, the TCRdb call of TRBD2 cannot be checked. Germline lookup yields CDR1 SGHRS and CDR2 YFSETQ. This CDR3 contains 15 residues. The CDR3 loop reads CASSFGRGGFETQYF. Together with reference TRBV5-1 and TRBJ2-5, the CDR3 gives the full variable domain: KAGVTQTPRYLIKTRGQQVTLSCSPISGHRSVSWYQQTPGQGLQFLFEYFSETQRNKGNFPGRFSGRQFSNSRSEMNVSTLELGDSALYLCASSFGRGGFETQYFGPGTRLLVL.

CDR3 protein: CASSGTELGEQFF. The rearrangement links TRBV2 to TRBJ2-1. The CDR3 contains 13 residues. Germline-derived CDR1 and CDR2 are SNHLY and FYNNEI.

The chain joins TRBV18 to TRBJ2-5. CDR3 length equals 11 residues. Germline CDR1 KGHSH, CDR2 LQKENI. Here the CDR3 reads CASSKEETQYF.

The gene calls are TRBV7-2 and TRBJ2-3; no DNA is available, so the TRBD2 call from TCRdb remains unchecked. The CDR3 consists of 13 residues. Germline V gene data show CDR1 as SGHTA and CDR2 as FQGNSA. CDR3 sequence: CASSTGPGDTQYF.

The rearrangement uses TRBV19 and TRBJ2-1; TCRdb names TRBD2, which stays unverified in the absence of DNA. The CDR3 consists of 12 residues. CDR1 LNHDA and CDR2 SQIVND come from the germline V gene (reference sequence). The CDR3: CRHPALGNEQFF.

The genes are TRBV7-9 and TRBJ2-7; the TCRdb call, TRBD1, lacks DNA for checking. CDR3 length equals 15 residues. CDR1 and CDR2 (germline): SEHNR, FQNEAQ (reference sequence). The CDR3 region is CASSPLPDREGEQYF.

This chain uses TRBV5-1 with TRBJ2-2; there is no DNA to check the TCRdb D call of TRBD1. The CDR3 length is 16 residues. Germline loops: CDR1 SGHRS, CDR2 YFSETQ. The CDR3 sequence: CASSFLDMGITGELFF.

The CDR3 sequence is CASSLSGPSYNEQFF. The chain has TRBV7-2 and TRBJ2-1. This CDR3 has 15 amino acids. Germline V gives CDR1 SGHTA, CDR2 FQGNSA.